Presented here are 2 T cell receptor beta chains from one specimen sequenced in a study of blood T cell repertoires in COVID-19. Generated by immunoSEQ multiplex PCR, the TCRdb table keeps only in-frame clones and is missing some. Seen here are over 55,000 clones, 80% to 85% observed once, and the top ten hold about 9.2%. The material sequenced was peripheral blood. Receptors originate from a man older than 75 with COVID-19, enrolled during active disease.

The CDR3 loop reads CASRYTSGGLQETQYF. The DNA of the CDR3 is TGTGCCAGCAGATATACTAGCGGGGGCCTGCAAGAGACCCAGTACTTC. The chain recombines TRBV5-6 with TRBJ2-5; 11 bases are a match to TRBD2. This CDR3 region has 16 residues. J was trimmed by 2 bases and V by 5 bases; bases with no gene match: 8. Per germline, CDR1 SGHDT and CDR2 YYEEEE.

The chain is built from TRBV5-1 and TRBJ1-2; D is perhaps TRBD1 (6 bases). Deletions cut 4 bases from V and 0 bases from J, with 16 bases between. The CDR3 is made up of 16 amino acids. Germline-derived CDR1 and CDR2 are SGHRS and YFSETQ. Here the CDR3 DNA reads TGCGCCAGCAGCCCCGGGCATGGGGGCGCTAACTATGGCTACACCTTC. Protein product: CASSPGHGGANYGYTF.